This T cell receptor (beta chain) was captured by sequencing in a study of CD8 T cells in Susac syndrome. V gave up 0 bases and J gave up 2 bases, with 9 bases separating them. Germline CDR1 and CDR2: KGHDR and SFDVKD. The CDR3 sequence is 15 residues long. The RNA input was roughly 0.45 to 1 ug, and it was reverse transcribed with random hexamers. Across 54 Vbeta and 13 Jbeta, immunoSEQ multiplex PCR amplified TCR beta CDR3. TCRdb used MiXCR to reprocess the immunoSEQ multiplex PCR reads, holding one entry per CDR3 protein. The sample consists of more than 150,000 distinct CDR3 sequences, over 85% of them appearing once.

This chain links TRBV24-1 with TRBJ2-5; D possibly corresponds to TRBD2 (5 bases). The origin of this receptor is a human donor in good health. Material: CD4+ T cells from PBMCs. The CDR3 here is CATSDLAGPQETQYF. CDR3 bases: TGTGCCACCAGTGATTTGGCGGGTCCTCAAGAGACCCAGTACTTC.